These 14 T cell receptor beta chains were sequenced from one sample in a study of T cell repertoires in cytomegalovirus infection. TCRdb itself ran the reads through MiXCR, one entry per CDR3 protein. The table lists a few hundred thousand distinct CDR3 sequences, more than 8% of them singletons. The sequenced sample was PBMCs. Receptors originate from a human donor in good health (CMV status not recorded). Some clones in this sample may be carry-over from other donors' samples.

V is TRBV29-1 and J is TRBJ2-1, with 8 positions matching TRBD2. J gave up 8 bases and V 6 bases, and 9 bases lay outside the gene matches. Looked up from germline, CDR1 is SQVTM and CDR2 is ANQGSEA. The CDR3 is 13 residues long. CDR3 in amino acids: CSVTRGAVDEQFF. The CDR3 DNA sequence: TGCAGCGTCACGCGGGGGGCGGTCGATGAGCAGTTCTTC.

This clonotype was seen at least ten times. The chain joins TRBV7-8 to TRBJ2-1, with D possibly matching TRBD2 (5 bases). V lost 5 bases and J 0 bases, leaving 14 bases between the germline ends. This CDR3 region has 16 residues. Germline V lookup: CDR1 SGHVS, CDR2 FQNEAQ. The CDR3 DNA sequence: TGTGCCAGCAGCGGAGGACTGAAAAGCTCCTACAATGAGCAGTTCTTC. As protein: CASSGGLKSSYNEQFF.

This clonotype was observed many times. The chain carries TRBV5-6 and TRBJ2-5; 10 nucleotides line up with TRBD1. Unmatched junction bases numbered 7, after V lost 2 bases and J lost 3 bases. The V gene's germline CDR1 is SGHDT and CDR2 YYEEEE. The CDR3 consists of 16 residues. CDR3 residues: CASSFFDRGLKETQYF. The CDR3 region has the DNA TGTGCCAGCAGCTTCTTCGACAGGGGGCTCAAAGAGACCCAGTACTTC.

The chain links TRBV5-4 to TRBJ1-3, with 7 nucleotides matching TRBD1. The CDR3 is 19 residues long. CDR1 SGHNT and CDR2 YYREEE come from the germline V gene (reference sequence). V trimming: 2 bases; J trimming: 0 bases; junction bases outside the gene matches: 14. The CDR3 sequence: CASSFRDRAPRSSGNTIYF. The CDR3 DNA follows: TGTGCCAGCAGCTTCCGGGACAGAGCCCCGAGGAGCTCTGGAAACACCATATATTTT.

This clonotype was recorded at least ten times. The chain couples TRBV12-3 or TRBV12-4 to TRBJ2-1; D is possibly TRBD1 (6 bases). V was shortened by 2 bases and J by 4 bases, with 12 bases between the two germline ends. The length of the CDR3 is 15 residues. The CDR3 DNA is TGTGCCAGCAGTTTACGGGACAAGGGTTACAATGAGCAGTTCTTC. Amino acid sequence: CASSLRDKGYNEQFF.

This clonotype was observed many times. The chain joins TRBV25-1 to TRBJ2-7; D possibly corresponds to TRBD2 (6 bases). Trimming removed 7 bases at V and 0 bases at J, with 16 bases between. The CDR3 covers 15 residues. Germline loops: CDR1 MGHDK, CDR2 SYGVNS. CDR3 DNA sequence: TGTGCCAGCACCAAGGGACGGGAGAGCTCCTACGAGCAGTACTTC. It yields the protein CASTKGRESSYEQYF.

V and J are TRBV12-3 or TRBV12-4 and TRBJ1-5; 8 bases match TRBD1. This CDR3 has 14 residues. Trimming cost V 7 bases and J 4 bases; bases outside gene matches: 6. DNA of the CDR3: TGTGCCAGCACCCGACAGGGGACAAATCAGCCCCAGCATTTT. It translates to CASTRQGTNQPQHF.

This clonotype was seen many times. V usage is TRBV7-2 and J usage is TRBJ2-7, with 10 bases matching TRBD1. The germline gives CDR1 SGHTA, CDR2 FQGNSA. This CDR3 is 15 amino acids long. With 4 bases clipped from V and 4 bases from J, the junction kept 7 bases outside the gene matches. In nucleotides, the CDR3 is TGTGCCAGCAGCTACTCCCCGGGACAGGGGTACGAGCAGTACTTC. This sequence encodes CASSYSPGQGYEQYF.

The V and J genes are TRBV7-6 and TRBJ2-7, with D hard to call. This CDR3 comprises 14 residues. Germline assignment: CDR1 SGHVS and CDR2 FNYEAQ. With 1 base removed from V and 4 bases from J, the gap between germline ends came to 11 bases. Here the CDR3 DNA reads TGTGCCAGCAGCTTAGAAGGGATTTCTTACGAGCAGTACTTC. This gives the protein CASSLEGISYEQYF.

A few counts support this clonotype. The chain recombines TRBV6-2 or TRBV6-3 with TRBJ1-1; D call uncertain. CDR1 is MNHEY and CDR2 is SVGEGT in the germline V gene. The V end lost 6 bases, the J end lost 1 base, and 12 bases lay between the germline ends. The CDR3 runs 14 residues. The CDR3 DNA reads TGTGCCAGCAGCCAGCTATTCAGGAACACTGAAGCTTTCTTT. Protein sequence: CASSQLFRNTEAFF.

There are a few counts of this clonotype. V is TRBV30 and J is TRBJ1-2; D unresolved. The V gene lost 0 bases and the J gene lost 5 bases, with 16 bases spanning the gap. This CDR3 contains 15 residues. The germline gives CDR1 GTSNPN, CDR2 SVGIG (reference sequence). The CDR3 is CAWSVLGAGLYGYTF. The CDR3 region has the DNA TGTGCCTGGAGTGTACTTGGTGCAGGACTGTATGGCTACACCTTC.

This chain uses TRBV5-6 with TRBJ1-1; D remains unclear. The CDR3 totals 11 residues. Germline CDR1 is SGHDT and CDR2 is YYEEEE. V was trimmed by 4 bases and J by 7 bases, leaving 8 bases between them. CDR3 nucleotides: TGTGCCAGCAGCAAGCCCTATGAAGCTTTCTTT. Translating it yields CASSKPYEAFF.

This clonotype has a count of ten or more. The CDR3 region is CASSGADHLQANEQFF. In nucleotides, the CDR3 is TGTGCCAGCAGTGGTGCGGACCACCTGCAAGCCAATGAGCAGTTCTTC. This chain connects TRBV28 to TRBJ2-1; D is uncertain. Per germline, CDR1 MDHEN and CDR2 SYDVKM. The V end lost 5 bases, the J end lost 6 bases, and 20 bases lay between the germline ends. The CDR3 is made up of 16 amino acids.

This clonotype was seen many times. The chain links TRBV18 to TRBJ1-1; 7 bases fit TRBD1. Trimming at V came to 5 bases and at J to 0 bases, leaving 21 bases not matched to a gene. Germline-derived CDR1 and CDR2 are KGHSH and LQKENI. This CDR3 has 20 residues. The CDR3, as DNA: TGTGCCAGCTCAGCACAGGGGCCTTTATCCTTATCCTACTTGAACACTGAAGCTTTCTTT. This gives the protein CASSAQGPLSLSYLNTEAFF.